These 20 T cell receptor beta chains originate from one sample sequenced in a study of cytomegalovirus exposure and HLA in healthy donors. Libraries were prepared by immunoSEQ multiplex PCR; TCRdb keeps only in-frame clonotypes and omits some of them. The sample includes 98,000 or so clones, nearly 97% of them seen just once. The sample consisted of PBMCs. The receptors here all came from a woman between 18 and 29 years old in good health and CMV-seronegative.

The chain recombines TRBV6-1 with TRBJ1-4; 8 bases map to TRBD1. Germline V CDR1 and CDR2: MNHNS, SASEGT. The CDR3 covers 16 residues. With 3 bases clipped from V and 5 bases from J, the junction kept 8 bases outside the gene matches. CDR3: CASSETTGGRNEKLFF. The DNA of the CDR3 is TGTGCCAGCAGTGAGACCACAGGGGGAAGAAATGAAAAACTGTTTTTT.

V and J are TRBV27 and TRBJ2-7, with 11 bases identical to TRBD2. The V gene's germline CDR1 is MNHEY and CDR2 SMNVEV (reference sequence). CDR3 size: 14 residues. Trimming at V came to 8 bases and at J to 4 bases, leaving 7 bases not matched to a gene. CDR3 nucleotide sequence: TGTGCCAGCGGCTTAGCGGGGGGGAATTACGAGCAGTACTTC. Its protein product is CASGLAGGNYEQYF.

The genes are TRBV5-4 and TRBJ2-7, with D possibly TRBD2 on 6 matching bases. V lost 3 bases, J lost 3 bases, and 10 bases lay in between. This CDR3 has 13 residues. Germline CDR1 reads SGHNT; CDR2 reads YYREEE (reference sequence). CDR3 in DNA: TGTGCCAGCAGCTGGGCGGGAAACTACGAGCAGTACTTC. Translated: CASSWAGNYEQYF.

The CDR3 sequence: CASSVGGQTGGMTDTQYF. The DNA for the CDR3 is TGTGCCAGCAGCGTAGGGGGTCAGACGGGGGGAATGACAGATACGCAGTATTTT. The chain couples TRBV9 to TRBJ2-3; 7 nucleotides agree with TRBD2. This CDR3 is built from 18 residues. Per the germline V gene, CDR1 is SGDLS and CDR2 is YYNGEE. The ends lost 0 bases at V and 3 bases at J; junction bases unmatched: 13.

The V gene is TRBV6-1, the J gene TRBJ1-5; D remains unclear. This CDR3 is 14 amino acids long. Germline V gives CDR1 MNHNS, CDR2 SASEGT. V shed 2 bases and J shed 9 bases, with 14 bases lying between them. Here the CDR3 reads CASSEFSPGSPQHF. The CDR3 nucleotides are TGTGCCAGCAGTGAATTCTCCCCGGGGTCGCCCCAGCATTTT.

The chain uses TRBV4-1 and TRBJ2-1; TRBD2 matches at 8 bases. Germline V gene data show CDR1 as MGHRA and CDR2 as YSYEKL. J was trimmed by 9 bases and V by 1 base; bases with no gene match: 5. This CDR3 has 14 residues. The CDR3 here is CASSQGLRGVEQFF. The CDR3 DNA reads as TGCGCCAGCAGCCAAGGACTGCGGGGGGTTGAGCAGTTCTTC.

The V gene is TRBV11-2, the J gene TRBJ2-5; D perhaps matches TRBD1 (5 bases). In germline, CDR1 is SGHAT, CDR2 FQNNGV. Trimming took off 0 bases at V and 1 base at J, with 9 bases between the two ends. The CDR3 consists of 15 residues. The DNA of the CDR3 is TGTGCCAGCAGCTTAGAAAGGGGTATCCAAGAGACCCAGTACTTC. Encoded protein: CASSLERGIQETQYF.

This clone was seen a single time. The rearrangement links TRBV6-1 to TRBJ2-3; possible D gene TRBD2, 7 bases. In germline, CDR1 is MNHNS, CDR2 SASEGT. Trimming cost V 4 bases and J 2 bases, with 13 bases left between them. The CDR3 loop spans 15 amino acids. The CDR3 loop reads CASSAAGAPTDTQYF. In DNA, the CDR3 is TGTGCCAGCAGTGCCGCGGGGGCCCCCACAGATACGCAGTATTTT.

The chain carries TRBV28 and TRBJ2-7; D is possibly TRBD1 (6 bases). Germline-derived CDR1 and CDR2 are MDHEN and SYDVKM. The CDR3 spans 17 residues. The V end was cut by 10 bases, the J end by 1 base, with 26 bases between. The chain's CDR3 is CATAVPPATGWSYEQYF. CDR3 sequence (DNA): TGTGCCACAGCAGTCCCTCCTGCAACAGGGTGGTCCTACGAGCAGTACTTC. The full variable domain, its missing parts supplied by reference TRBV28 and TRBJ2-7, is DVKVTQSSRYLVKRTGEKVFLECVQDMDHENMFWYRQDPGLGLRLIYFSYDVKMKEKGDIPEGYSVSREKKERFSLILESASTNQTSMYLCATAVPPATGWSYEQYFGPGTRLTVT.

The chain is built from TRBV4-3 and TRBJ2-7; D is perhaps TRBD2 (5 bases). The germline CDR1 and CDR2 sequences are LGHNA and YSLEER. This CDR3 is 15 amino acids long. Trimming pared 0 bases from V and 2 bases from J, leaving 11 bases between. CDR3 in amino acids: CASSQDGKGAYEQYF. In DNA, the CDR3 is TGCGCCAGCAGCCAAGACGGGAAAGGAGCCTACGAGCAGTACTTC.

The V gene is TRBV2, the J gene TRBJ1-1, with D perhaps matching TRBD1 (5 bases). V dropped 3 bases and J dropped 0 bases, with 11 bases sitting between them. This CDR3 comprises 15 residues. Germline V gives CDR1 SNHLY, CDR2 FYNNEI. CDR3 nucleotide sequence: TGTGCCAGCAGTGAGGGACTTTTGATGAACACTGAAGCTTTCTTT. This gives the protein CASSEGLLMNTEAFF.

The genes are TRBV2 and TRBJ1-2, with D unclear. The CDR3 extends over 12 amino acids. Germline-derived CDR1 and CDR2 are SNHLY and FYNNEI. With 6 bases removed from V and 3 bases from J, the gap between germline ends came to 8 bases. This chain's CDR3 is CASSEGYYGYTF. In DNA form, the CDR3 reads TGTGCCAGCAGCGAGGGTTACTATGGCTACACCTTC.

The chain's CDR3 is CASSFIGQSSNQPQHF. In DNA, the CDR3 is TGTGCCAGCAGTTTTATTGGACAGTCTAGCAATCAGCCCCAGCATTTT. This sequence joins TRBV27 and TRBJ1-5; tentative D call: TRBD1 (6 bases). The V gene lost 3 bases and the J gene lost 0 bases, with 12 bases spanning the gap. CDR3 length: 16 amino acids. Germline V gene lookup returns CDR1 MNHEY and CDR2 SMNVEV (reference sequence).

The V and J genes are TRBV19 and TRBJ1-6; 7 bases are shared with TRBD1. Germline CDR1 reads LNHDA; CDR2 reads SQIVND (reference sequence). The ends lost 1 base at V and 10 bases at J; junction bases unmatched: 13. This CDR3 has 17 amino acids. Here the CDR3 reads CASSIVPGQPPGSPLHF. CDR3 nucleotide sequence: TGTGCCAGTAGTATAGTCCCGGGACAGCCTCCGGGGTCACCCCTCCACTTT.

The chain carries TRBV14 and TRBJ2-2; possible D gene TRBD1, 8 bases. Germline V gene sequence: CDR1 SGHDN, CDR2 FVKESK. This CDR3 spans 15 amino acids. V lost 1 base and J 6 bases, leaving 12 bases between the germline ends. The CDR3 sequence: CASSQGQGRAGELFF. CDR3 DNA: TGTGCCAGCAGCCAAGGACAGGGGAGGGCCGGGGAGCTGTTTTTT.

The V call is TRBV6-5, the J call TRBJ1-2, with a tentative D call TRBD1 (5 bases). The V end was cut by 2 bases, the J end by 7 bases, with 11 bases between. This CDR3 is 13 amino acids long. Germline values: CDR1 MNHEY, CDR2 SVGAGI. CDR3 region: CASSYGRAIGYTF. The CDR3, as DNA: TGTGCCAGCAGTTACGGCAGGGCCATTGGCTACACCTTC.

The chain uses TRBV6-1 and TRBJ2-7; TRBD1 aligns across 9 bases. V shed 6 bases, J shed 4 bases, and the junction held 4 bases outside the gene matches. The CDR3 contains 13 residues. The germline CDR1 and CDR2 sequences are MNHNS and SASEGT. Written as DNA, the CDR3 is TGTGCCAGCAGAACCGGGACAGGGTACGAGCAGTACTTC. Translation gives CASRTGTGYEQYF.

The chain joins TRBV6-5 to TRBJ1-4, with D possibly TRBD1 on 5 matching bases. Trimming shortened V by 4 bases and J by 0 bases, and 12 bases separated the two germline ends. The germline V gene encodes CDR1 MNHEY and CDR2 SVGAGI. The CDR3 has 16 amino acids. The CDR3 loop reads CASSWEGPTTNEKLFF. CDR3 bases: TGTGCCAGCAGTTGGGAGGGGCCTACAACTAATGAAAAACTGTTTTTT.

CDR3 nucleotides: TGTGCCAGCACCGACTTTTCCGAGCAGTACTTC. Translating gives CASTDFSEQYF. The V and J genes are TRBV28 and TRBJ2-7; D is unresolved. The CDR3 is made up of 11 amino acids. Germline V gene lookup returns CDR1 MDHEN and CDR2 SYDVKM. Trimming took 7 bases from V and 6 from J, leaving 10 bases between them.

The V gene is TRBV9, the J gene TRBJ1-3; 7 bases fit TRBD1. The CDR3 is made up of 14 amino acids. Germline-derived CDR1 and CDR2 are SGDLS and YYNGEE. V lost 1 base, J lost 4 bases, and 2 bases stayed unmatched. DNA for the CDR3: TGTGCCAGCAGCGTACAGGGGGAGGGAAACACCATATATTTT. Its protein is CASSVQGEGNTIYF.